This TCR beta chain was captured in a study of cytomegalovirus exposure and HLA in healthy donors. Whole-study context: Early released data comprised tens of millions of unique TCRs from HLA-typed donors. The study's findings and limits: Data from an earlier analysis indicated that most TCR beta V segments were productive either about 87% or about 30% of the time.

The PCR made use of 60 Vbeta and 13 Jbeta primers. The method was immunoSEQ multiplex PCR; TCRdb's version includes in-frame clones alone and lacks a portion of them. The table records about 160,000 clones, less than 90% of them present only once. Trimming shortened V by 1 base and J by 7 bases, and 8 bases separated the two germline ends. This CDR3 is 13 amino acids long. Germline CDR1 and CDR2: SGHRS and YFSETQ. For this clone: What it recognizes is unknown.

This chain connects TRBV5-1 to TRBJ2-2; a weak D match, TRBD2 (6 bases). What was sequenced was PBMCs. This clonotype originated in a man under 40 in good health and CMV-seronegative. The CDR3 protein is CASSLSGVGELFF. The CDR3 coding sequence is TGCGCCAGCAGCTTGTCGGGGGTCGGGGAGCTGTTTTTT.